The 27 T cell receptor beta chains reported below all come from one sample, sequenced in a study of regulatory T cells in long-lasting Graves disease. Time point meaning: newly diagnosed GD, antithyroid drugs for less than 3 months. Preparation of the TCR library used RNA extracted from PBMCs. The authors built TCR beta libraries using iRepertoire HTBI primers and Arm-PCR of CDR3 regions. MiXCR, run by TCRdb on the multiplex PCR reads, gives a single entry per CDR3 protein. This table has about 200,000 distinct CDR3 sequences, around 17% appearing once. The material sequenced was peripheral blood mononuclear cells (PBMCs), taken at new diagnosis, from a patient treated with antithyroid drugs. The source is a female donor with Graves disease.

This clonotype was seen repeatedly, ten times or more. The chain combines TRBV3-1 with TRBJ1-2; a possible D gene is TRBD1 (6 bases). The V gene's germline CDR1 is LGHDT and CDR2 YNNKEL (reference sequence). This CDR3 comprises 14 residues. Trimming shortened V by 4 bases and J by 6 bases, and 15 bases separated the two germline ends. CDR3 sequence reads: CASSPRAGADGYTF. The DNA of the CDR3 is TGTGCCAGCAGCCCAAGGGCGGGGGCAGATGGCTACACCTTC.

This chain connects TRBV4-1 to TRBJ2-7; TRBD2 aligns across 13 bases. This CDR3 is 15 amino acids long. From germline, CDR1 is MGHRA and CDR2 YSYEKL. The trim removed 4 bases at V and 3 bases at J, leaving 3 bases unmatched. CDR3 residues: CASSRWTSGGYEQYF. In DNA form, the CDR3 reads TGCGCCAGCAGCCGTTGGACTAGCGGGGGCTACGAGCAGTACTTC.

This clonotype occurred many times. The chain couples TRBV24-1 to TRBJ2-1, with TRBD2 matching over 9 bases. The CDR3 extends over 15 amino acids. From germline, CDR1 is KGHDR and CDR2 SFDVKD. V lost 4 bases to trimming and J lost 3 bases; unmatched junction nucleotides: 3. CDR3 DNA sequence: TGTGCCACCAGTGAAGGACTAGCGTTCTACAATGAGCAGTTCTTC. It is translated as CATSEGLAFYNEQFF.

This clonotype was seen many times. For the CDR3, the DNA is TGTGCCTGGAGTGTAATCGTTGAGCAGTTCTTC. Amino acid sequence: CAWSVIVEQFF. V gene TRBV30 combines with J gene TRBJ2-1; D is unresolved. The ends were cut back, 0 bases at V and 9 bases at J, with 6 bases in the middle. The CDR3 sequence is 11 residues long. Germline CDR1 GTSNPN, CDR2 SVGIG (reference sequence).

Ten or more counts support this clonotype. V gene TRBV7-9 combines with J gene TRBJ2-7, with D possibly being TRBD1 (6 bases). Germline assignment: CDR1 SEHNR and CDR2 FQNEAQ (reference sequence). Trimming left V 6 bases short and J 4 bases short, with 13 bases between. CDR3 length: 13 residues. CDR3 region: CASSSGTSYEQYF. CDR3 DNA sequence: TGTGCCAGCAGTTCCGGGACATCATACGAGCAGTACTTC.

This clonotype was seen many times. The genes are TRBV13 and TRBJ2-2, with TRBD1 identical over 7 bases. The germline V gene has CDR1 PRHDT and CDR2 FYEKMQ (reference sequence). CDR3 length equals 15 residues. V was clipped by 5 bases and J by 3 bases; unmatched bases: 6. In DNA form, the CDR3 reads TGTGCCAGCAGCCCCCGGACAGGAGACACCGGGGAGCTGTTTTTT. Its translation is CASSPRTGDTGELFF.

The V and J genes are TRBV11-2 and TRBJ1-1; D remains ambiguous. V lost 0 bases and J lost 0, with 8 bases in between. The germline V gene encodes CDR1 SGHAT and CDR2 FQNNGV. The CDR3 is 15 residues long. The CDR3 spells CASSLDAAMNTEAFF. CDR3 DNA: TGTGCCAGCAGCTTAGATGCAGCTATGAACACTGAAGCTTTCTTT.

V gene TRBV30 combines with J gene TRBJ2-2; no clear D gene. There are 14 residues in the CDR3. Germline V lookup: CDR1 GTSNPN, CDR2 SVGIG (reference sequence). V lost 0 bases, J lost 6 bases, and 11 bases lay in between. CDR3 amino acids: CAWSVFHLAGELFF. Here the CDR3 DNA reads TGTGCCTGGAGTGTTTTTCACCTCGCCGGGGAGCTGTTTTTT.

The sample holds many counts of this clonotype. An end of the junction differs from the germline gene, which may be a read error. The chain combines TRBV7-9 with TRBJ1-4; the match to TRBD1 covers 7 bases. The CDR3 has 15 amino acids. Germline loops: CDR1 SEHNR, CDR2 FQNEAQ (reference sequence). The CDR3 DNA is TGTGCCAGCACCTTAGCGCAGGGGGGATTTGAAAAACTGTTTTTT. Encoded protein: CASTLAQGGFEKLFF.

This clonotype was detected ten times or more. This chain uses TRBV7-8 with TRBJ2-7, with a weak D call TRBD1 (6 bases). The CDR3 is made up of 13 amino acids. Germline V gives CDR1 SGHVS, CDR2 FQNEAQ. With 5 bases removed from V and 1 base from J, the gap between germline ends came to 9 bases. The CDR3 is CASSVGQSYEQYF. In DNA, the CDR3 is TGTGCCAGCAGCGTAGGACAGTCCTACGAGCAGTACTTC.

The chain joins TRBV9 to TRBJ2-2, with 16 bases identical to TRBD2. The CDR3 contains 19 residues. V dropped 0 bases and J dropped 5; count of bases not matched to a gene: 7. Germline values: CDR1 SGDLS, CDR2 YYNGEE. In DNA, the CDR3 is TGTGCCAGCAGCGTAGAGGGGACTAGCGGGAGGGCCGGTACCGGGGAGCTGTTTTTT. Its translation: CASSVEGTSGRAGTGELFF.

Concerning this clonotype itself: No DNA is shown, since the ends of the CDR3 on it are uncertain; the CDR3 is the one TCRdb lists. This sequence joins TRBV4-1 and TRBJ1-2; the D segment call TRBD1 is taken from the table without a DNA check. The CDR3 is made up of 20 amino acids, end residues included. Germline V CDR1 and CDR2: MGHRA, YSYEKL. The CDR3 sequence is CASSQEGLEQFFGPGTGYTF.

This clonotype was detected many times. DNA of the CDR3: TGTGCCAGCAGCCAAGAATGGGGGTCCGGTAAATATTTT. It encodes CASSQEWGSGKYF. This chain links TRBV3-1 with TRBJ1-3; TRBD1 might be the D (5 bases). The CDR3 extends over 13 amino acids. V was cut by 0 bases and J by 15 bases, with 15 bases left in between. Per germline, CDR1 LGHDT and CDR2 YNNKEL (reference sequence).

This clonotype has a handful of counts. It may be a read error: a sequence one base away is much more abundant. The chain recombines TRBV27 with TRBJ1-1; weak D call: TRBD1 (5 bases). The V end lost 6 bases, the J end lost 0 bases, and 11 bases lay between the germline ends. Germline V CDR1 and CDR2: MNHEY, SMNVEV (reference sequence). This CDR3 is 14 amino acids long. CDR3 loop: CASSRGRVNTEAFF. The CDR3 nucleotides read TGTGCCAGCAGCCGGGGCAGGGTGAACACTGAAGCTTTCTTT.

Many counts were recorded for this clonotype. This chain connects TRBV2 to TRBJ2-1; D is possibly TRBD1 (6 bases). The CDR3 contains 15 residues. V was pared by 10 bases and J by 0 bases, with 16 bases between. CDR1 SNHLY and CDR2 FYNNEI come from the germline V gene. The CDR3 DNA sequence: TGTGCCACCATCAGGACAGCCTCCTCCTACAATGAGCAGTTCTTC. Its protein product is CATIRTASSYNEQFF.

The sample holds many counts of this clonotype. The CDR3 nucleotides are TGTGCCAGCAGTACGACCCGGAGAGGTAACTATGGCTACACCTTC. It is translated as CASSTTRRGNYGYTF. V and J are TRBV28 and TRBJ1-2, with D unresolved. Trimming stripped 5 bases from V and 1 base from J, with 14 bases between. In germline, CDR1 is MDHEN, CDR2 SYDVKM. The CDR3 length is 15 residues.

The table lists this clonotype with many counts. The rearrangement joins TRBV30 to TRBJ1-4, with a tentative D call TRBD1 (6 bases). This CDR3 is built from 15 residues. Germline V gene data show CDR1 as GTSNPN and CDR2 as SVGIG (reference sequence). Trimming took 3 bases from V and 8 from J, leaving 19 bases between them. DNA for the CDR3: TGTGCCTGGAGGGACCGGGACACCCCCAGGGAAAAACTGTTTTTT. Its protein is CAWRDRDTPREKLFF.

Many counts were recorded for this clonotype. The rearrangement links TRBV2 to TRBJ2-3; 11 nucleotides line up with TRBD2. V gave up 6 bases and J gave up 4 bases; unmatched junction bases: 3. Germline V gene sequence: CDR1 SNHLY, CDR2 FYNNEI. The CDR3 runs 14 residues. CDR3 DNA: TGTGCCAGCAGGGTAGCGGGAGGGTCAGATACGCAGTATTTT. It yields the protein CASRVAGGSDTQYF.

This clonotype appeared a single time. The DNA for the CDR3 is TGTGCCACCAGCAGAGATGGAAGGACAGGGCTTAAAGCTTTCTTT. Protein sequence: CATSRDGRTGLKAFF. The chain carries TRBV15 and TRBJ1-1; TRBD1 aligns across 8 bases. The V gene end was trimmed by 0 bases and the J gene end by 9 bases; junction bases not matched to a gene: 9. The V gene's germline CDR1 is LNHNV and CDR2 YYDKDF (reference sequence). This CDR3 region has 15 residues.

This clonotype was seen ten or more times. V usage is TRBV18 and J usage is TRBJ2-2; D possibly corresponds to TRBD1 (5 bases). The CDR3 consists of 15 residues. The ends were cut back, 0 bases at V and 6 bases at J, with 11 bases in the middle. Per the germline V gene, CDR1 is KGHSH and CDR2 is LQKENI. The CDR3 reads CASSPPGPGSGELFF. Written as DNA, the CDR3 is TGTGCCAGCTCACCACCGGGGCCAGGGTCCGGGGAGCTGTTTTTT.

This chain joins TRBV12-3 or TRBV12-4 and TRBJ2-7, with D perhaps matching TRBD2 (5 bases). CDR3 length: 15 residues. V was pared by 2 bases and J by 2 bases, with 13 bases between. Here the CDR3 reads CASSLSGVITYEQYF. In DNA, the CDR3 is TGTGCCAGCAGTTTATCCGGGGTAATCACCTACGAGCAGTACTTC.

This chain joins TRBV11-2 and TRBJ2-3; possible D gene TRBD2, 5 bases. The CDR3 loop spans 18 amino acids. V gave up 5 bases and J gave up 0 bases, with 21 bases separating them. CDR1 is SGHAT, CDR2 FQNNGV, per germline. The CDR3 loop reads CASSVGAEGIASTDTQYF. The CDR3 nucleotides are TGTGCCAGCAGCGTCGGCGCAGAGGGCATAGCTAGCACAGATACGCAGTATTTT.

This clonotype occurred many times. This sequence joins TRBV24-1 and TRBJ2-1; 7 bases agree with TRBD1. With 2 bases clipped from V and 3 bases from J, the junction kept 12 bases outside the gene matches. Per the germline V gene, CDR1 is KGHDR and CDR2 is SFDVKD. CDR3 size: 18 residues. CDR3 in amino acids: CATSDSGTVAGGYNEQFF. The CDR3 nucleotides are TGTGCCACCAGTGATTCCGGGACGGTGGCAGGGGGCTACAATGAGCAGTTCTTC.

This clonotype was counted between two and nine times. The J gene is TRBJ2-3, the V gene TRBV6-1, with D perhaps matching TRBD2 (7 bases). Germline CDR1 is MNHNS and CDR2 is SASEGT. The CDR3 spans 16 residues. Trimming took off 6 bases at V and 1 base at J, with 17 bases between the two ends. CDR3 nucleotide sequence: TGTGCCAGCAGGCCGAGGGGGGGGACCGGCACAGATACGCAGTATTTT. The encoded protein is CASRPRGGTGTDTQYF.

This clonotype was counted many times. J is TRBJ2-7 and V is TRBV10-3, with D unresolved. Germline CDR1 ENHRY, CDR2 SYGVKD. The V gene lost 3 bases and the J gene lost 6 bases, with 9 bases spanning the gap. This CDR3 comprises 12 residues. The CDR3 here is CAISEERGEQYF. The CDR3 DNA sequence: TGTGCCATCAGTGAAGAGCGAGGCGAGCAGTACTTC.

This clonotype was detected ten times or more. V and J are TRBV30 and TRBJ2-7; 7 bases match TRBD2. Germline V gene lookup returns CDR1 GTSNPN and CDR2 SVGIG (reference sequence). V was pared by 3 bases and J by 3 bases, with 8 bases of the junction left unmatched. The CDR3 is made up of 14 amino acids. The CDR3 region has the DNA TGTGCCTGGAGGGGAGGGGCGGGCGGCTACGAGCAGTACTTC. Translated, it gives CAWRGGAGGYEQYF. Supplemented by reference TRBV30 and TRBJ2-7, the full variable domain reads SQTIHQWPATLVQPVGSPLSLECTVEGTSNPNLYWYRQAAGRGLQLLFYSVGIGQISSEVPQNLSASRPQDRQFILSSKKLLLSDSGFYLCAWRGGAGGYEQYFGPGTRLTVT.

At least ten counts were recorded for this clonotype. The chain is built from TRBV10-2 and TRBJ1-4, with D perhaps TRBD1 (6 bases). Trimming took 3 bases from V and 6 from J, leaving 14 bases between them. The germline V gene has CDR1 WSHSY and CDR2 SAAADI. The CDR3 consists of 15 residues. The CDR3 reads CASSERGGTDEKLFF. DNA of the CDR3: TGCGCCAGCAGTGAAAGGGGGGGCACGGATGAAAAACTGTTTTTT.